This T cell receptor (beta chain) was recovered during a study of cytomegalovirus exposure and HLA in healthy donors. Overall study results and limits: A classifier reportedly called cytomegalovirus status with high sensitivity and specificity.

A note on this clone: Its cognate antigen is unknown.

Use of 60 Vbeta and 13 Jbeta primers characterized the PCR. Sequenced by immunoSEQ multiplex PCR; TCRdb stores in-frame clones only, minus some. The table records fewer than 200,000 clones, about four fifths of them present only once. Trimming stripped 4 bases from V and 6 bases from J, with 16 bases between. The V gene's germline CDR1 is SGDLS and CDR2 YYNGEE. The length of the CDR3 is 14 residues. The chain has TRBV9 and TRBJ1-1; D perhaps matches TRBD1 (6 bases). The sequencing sample was made of PBMCs. This TCR derives from a female donor in good health and CMV-seronegative. The CDR3 DNA reads TGTGCCAGCAGCCAACTACAGGGTTTTGCTGAAGCTTTCTTT. It yields the protein CASSQLQGFAEAFF.